This T cell receptor beta chain was recovered during a study of vaccination effects on CD4 cells after COVID-19. In the study overall: Two recovered convalescent patients were sampled 16 days and one week pre-vaccination.

The V end lost 2 bases, the J end lost 5 bases, and 7 bases lay between the germline ends. Germline lookup yields CDR1 LGHDT and CDR2 YNNKEL (reference sequence). This CDR3 contains 14 residues. Clones were sequenced by immunoSEQ multiplex PCR, and TCRdb holds only the in-frame ones, with some missing. The table has fewer than 90,000 clones, roughly two thirds seen once. Antigen-specific CD4+ T cells were expanded with viral peptide pools in the ViraFEST assay before sequencing. Once cultured for around 11 days, the cells underwent separation to obtain CD4+ T cells. The person had a PCR-confirmed SARS-CoV-2 infection during March to December 2020. Each well held about 2.1 million PBMC cultured with about 9.9 ug/ml peptides and around 10 IU/ml IL-2. Comment on this clone: Its antigen is undetermined.

This rearrangement joins TRBV3-1 (or the pseudogene TRBV3-2) to TRBJ1-6, with D uncertain. This specimen consisted of CD4+ T cells from PBMCs cultured with HIV peptides, obtained before COVID-19 vaccination. Subset described: HIV-1 Nef peptide pool negative control/reference culture. The TCR sequence derives from a human donor who had a prior SARS-CoV-2 infection. The chain's CDR3 is CASSQWSNNSPLHF. CDR3 nucleotides: TGTGCCAGCAGCCAATGGAGCAATAATTCACCCCTCCACTTT.